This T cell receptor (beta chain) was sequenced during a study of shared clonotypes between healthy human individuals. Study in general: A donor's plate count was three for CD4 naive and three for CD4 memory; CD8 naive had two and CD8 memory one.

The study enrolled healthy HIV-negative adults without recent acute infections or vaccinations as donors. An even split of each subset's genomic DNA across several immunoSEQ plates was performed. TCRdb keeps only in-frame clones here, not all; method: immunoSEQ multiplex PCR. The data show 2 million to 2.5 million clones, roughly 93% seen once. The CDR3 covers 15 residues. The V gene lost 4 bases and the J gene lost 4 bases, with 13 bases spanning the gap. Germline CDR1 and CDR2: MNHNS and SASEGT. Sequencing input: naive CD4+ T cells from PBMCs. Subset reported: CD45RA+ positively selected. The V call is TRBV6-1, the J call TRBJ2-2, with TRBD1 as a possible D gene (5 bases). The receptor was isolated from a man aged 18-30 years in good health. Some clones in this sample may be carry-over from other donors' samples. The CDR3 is CASSGTQHRTGELFF. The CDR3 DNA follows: TGTGCCAGCAGTGGGACACAGCATCGCACCGGGGAGCTGTTTTTT.